This T cell receptor beta chain stems from a study of blood T cell repertoires in COVID-19. Background on the study: Acute and convalescent COVID-19 samples came from the United States, Italy and Spain.

The ends were cut back, 8 bases at V and 0 bases at J, with 19 bases in the middle. The CDR3 is 16 amino acids. Germline CDR1 and CDR2: LGHDT and YNNKEL (reference sequence). Cohort assignment relied on participant-reported clinical history. The protocol was immunoSEQ multiplex PCR, while the TCRdb copy is restricted to in-frame clones and leaves out a portion. The sample contains more than 150,000 clones, roughly 83% of which appear only once. The sequence was obtained from a woman aged 55-69 years who had recovered from COVID-19. The chain combines TRBV3-1 (or the pseudogene TRBV3-2) with TRBJ1-1; D might be TRBD1 (6 bases). Sequenced material: PBMCs or T cells enriched from blood (not recorded which). The CDR3 DNA reads as TGTGCCAGCCGCTCGGCCGGGACAAAGATGAACACTGAAGCTTTCTTT. It encodes CASRSAGTKMNTEAFF.